This T cell receptor (beta chain) was profiled in a study of beta chain features in type 1 diabetes. What was sequenced were expressed TCRB transcripts, since all of the isolated RNA had been reverse transcribed. TCRdb keeps only in-frame clones here, not all; method: immunoSEQ multiplex PCR. Here the sample spans roughly 220,000 clones, 16% being singletons. Findings and limits, study-wide: Moderate but significant shortening of TCRB CDR3s was recorded in all four CD4+ subsets from Type 1 diabetes patients.

This CDR3 region has 15 residues. Germline V CDR1 and CDR2: SGHVS, FNYEAQ. With 5 bases removed from V and 0 bases from J, the gap between germline ends came to 11 bases. The table lists this clone with a few counts. The antigen is undetermined. The sample comprised naive CD4+ T cells from blood. This receptor was taken from a man between 25 and 39 years old with type 1 diabetes. The genes are TRBV7-6 and TRBJ2-1; no clear D. CDR3: CASSLSHNSYNEQFF. Here the CDR3 DNA reads TGTGCCAGCAGCCTAAGCCACAACTCCTACAATGAGCAGTTCTTC.